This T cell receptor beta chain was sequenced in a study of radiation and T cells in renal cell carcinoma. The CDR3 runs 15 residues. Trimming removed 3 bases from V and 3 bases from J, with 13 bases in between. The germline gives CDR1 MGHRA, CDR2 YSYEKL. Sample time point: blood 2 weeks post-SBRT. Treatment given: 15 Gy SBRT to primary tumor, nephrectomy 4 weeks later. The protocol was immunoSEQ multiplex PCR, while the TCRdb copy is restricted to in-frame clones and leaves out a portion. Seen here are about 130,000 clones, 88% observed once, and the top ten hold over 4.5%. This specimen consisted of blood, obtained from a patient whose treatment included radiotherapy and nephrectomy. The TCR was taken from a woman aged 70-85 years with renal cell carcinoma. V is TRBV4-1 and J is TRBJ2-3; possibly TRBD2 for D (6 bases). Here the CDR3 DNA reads TGCGCCAGCAGCCAGGAGGGGAGTTCAACAGATACGCAGTATTTT. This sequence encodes CASSQEGSSTDTQYF.